A selection of T cell receptor beta chains follows, all from one sample in a study of T cell repertoires in cytomegalovirus infection. Which antigens these TCRs recognize remains unknown. From the reads, TCRdb called clonotypes with MiXCR, one entry per CDR3 protein. The sample includes under 95,000 distinct CDR3 sequences, about 45% seen only once; the top ten take more than 80%. Sequenced here: CD8+ T cells from cultured PBMCs, sampled from culture after CMV antigen stimulation. These receptor sequences come from a human donor in good health (CMV status not recorded). Some clones in this sample may be carry-over from other donors' samples. The CDR3 runs from the conserved cysteine through the conserved F or W. Each record gives: D gene, J gene, V gene, clone size, CDR3 protein, CDR3 DNA. A D gene is named only where the DNA matches it firmly. For some rows the clone size is stated as once, few or many, or as a class when expanded; others skip it.

. TRBJ1-5 TRBV28 few CASSPTYGTRWPQHF TGTGCCAGCAGTCCTACGTACGGGACACGGTGGCCCCAGCATTTT
TRBD1 TRBJ2-7 TRBV5-8 . CASNEGQGGSYEQYF TGTGCCAGCAACGAGGGACAGGGGGGTTCCTACGAGCAGTACTTC
TRBD1 TRBJ1-2 TRBV12-5 few CASGLETFRDRGNGYTF TGTGCTAGTGGTTTGGAAACGTTCCGGGACAGGGGGAATGGCTACACCTTC
. TRBJ1-5 TRBV27 . CASRGFGNQPQHF TGTGCCAGCAGAGGGTTTGGCAATCAGCCCCAGCATTTT
. TRBJ1-6 TRBV7-6 . CASSERQATNSPLHF TGTGCCAGCAGCGAGCGACAGGCCACTAATTCACCCCTCCACTTT
. TRBJ2-1 TRBV6-5 . CASSYSGDEQFF TGTGCCAGCAGTTACTCGGGGGATGAGCAGTTCTTC
. TRBJ2-2 TRBV29-1 . CSGSMNTGELFF TGCAGCGGATCAATGAACACCGGGGAGCTGTTTTTT
TRBD2 TRBJ2-1 TRBV5-4 once CASSLRSIAGLYNEQFF TGTGCCAGCAGCTTGAGATCTATAGCGGGACTCTACAATGAGCAGTTCTTC
. TRBJ2-2 TRBV7-4 . CASSPNSRANTGELFF TGTGCCAGCAGCCCTAACAGCCGAGCGAACACCGGGGAGCTGTTTTTT
. TRBJ2-1 TRBV7-9 few CASMNRDSSYNEQFF TGTGCCAGCATGAACCGGGACTCTTCCTACAATGAGCAGTTCTTC
. TRBJ2-3 TRBV12-5 . CASGLVEGGLTDTQYF TGTGCTAGTGGTTTGGTAGAGGGGGGGCTCACAGATACGCAGTATTTT
TRBD2 TRBJ2-7 TRBV28 once CASSLGLAGGQFSYEQYF TGTGCCAGCAGTCTGGGACTAGCGGGAGGCCAATTCTCCTACGAGCAGTACTTC
. TRBJ1-1 TRBV7-2 . CASSPRSVRATEAFF TGTGCCAGCAGCCCCAGGTCTGTCAGGGCCACTGAAGCTTTCTTT
TRBD2 TRBJ2-7 TRBV2 . CASRGTSGRAFSYEQYF TGTGCCAGCAGGGGGACTAGCGGGAGGGCTTTTTCCTACGAGCAGTACTTC
. TRBJ2-5 TRBV2 few CASTPFSADQETQYF TGTGCCAGCACACCCTTTTCGGCAGACCAAGAGACCCAGTACTTC
. TRBJ2-4 TRBV7-2 few CASSSPTRVLDIQYF TGTGCCAGCAGCTCACCAACTAGAGTCCTTGACATTCAGTACTTC
. TRBJ2-7 TRBV7-6 . CASREVRGYEQYF TGTGCCAGCAGGGAAGTGAGGGGCTACGAGCAGTACTTC
TRBD2 TRBJ2-7 TRBV11-2 many CASSSSRRGYEQYF TGTGCCAGCAGTTCATCACGGCGGGGGTACGAGCAGTACTTC
. TRBJ2-3 TRBV7-2 . CASSLVAINTQYF TGTGCCAGCAGCTTAGTGGCGATCAATACGCAGTATTTT
. TRBJ2-7 TRBV11-3 . CASSGTRDGVHEQYF TGTGCCAGCAGCGGGACCCGGGACGGGGTCCACGAGCAGTACTTC
. TRBJ2-1 TRBV5-1 . CASSPTTPLNEQFF TGCGCCAGCAGTCCGACTACCCCACTCAATGAGCAGTTCTTC
. TRBJ1-3 TRBV12-3/TRBV12-4 . CASRGAARSSGNTIYF TGTGCCAGCAGGGGAGCGGCACGGAGCTCTGGAAACACCATATATTTT
. TRBJ2-2 TRBV27 few CASSINTGELFF TGTGCCAGCAGTATCAACACCGGGGAGCTGTTTTTT
TRBD2 TRBJ2-7 TRBV7-6 . CASSLGAASGGPMPYEQYF TGTGCCAGCAGCTTAGGGGCGGCTAGCGGGGGGCCCATGCCGTACGAGCAGTACTTC
. TRBJ2-3 TRBV6-2/TRBV6-3 . CASSYSPPRDSITDTQYF TGTGCCAGCAGTTACTCGCCACCCCGGGACTCCATCACAGATACGCAGTATTTT
. TRBJ1-2 TRBV20-1 . CSAREDTTNYGYTF TGCAGTGCTAGAGAAGACACAACTAACTATGGCTACACCTTC
. TRBJ1-2 TRBV7-6 . CASSPGRPYGYTF TGTGCCAGCAGCCCCGGCCGTCCTTATGGCTACACCTTC
. TRBJ1-3 TRBV5-1 . CASSKGHPSGNTIYF TGCGCCAGCAGCAAAGGACACCCCTCTGGAAACACCATATATTTT
. TRBJ2-3 TRBV7-6 . CASSLPASGSTDTQYF TGTGCCAGCAGCTTACCGGCAAGCGGAAGCACAGATACGCAGTATTTT
. TRBJ2-7 TRBV20-1 . CSAPLNHEQYF TGCAGTGCTCCCTTAAACCACGAGCAGTACTTC
. TRBJ1-1 TRBV5-1 . CASRLGGERTEAFF TGCGCCAGCCGACTAGGGGGGGAAAGAACTGAAGCTTTCTTT
. TRBJ2-7 TRBV7-2 many CASSLDSRGGYEQYF TGTGCCAGCAGCTTAGACTCTCGGGGAGGCTACGAGCAGTACTTC
. TRBJ1-4 TRBV28 few CASNSQFPTPEKLFF TGTGCCAGCAACTCGCAGTTCCCGACCCCCGAAAAACTGTTTTTT